Listed below are T cell receptor beta chains from one sample, sequenced in a study of blood T cell repertoires in COVID-19. Generated by immunoSEQ multiplex PCR, the TCRdb table keeps only in-frame clones and is missing some. The table includes a few hundred thousand clones, about 86% detected once. The sequencing sample was made of peripheral blood. Every receptor here comes from a young man with active or convalescent COVID-19. Each CDR3 is given with its conserved first and last residue. Fields, in order: J gene, V gene, clone size, D gene, CDR3 DNA, CDR3 protein. D genes are given only for firm matches. The size of a clone is reported for some rows only, either as once, few or many, or as a class for expanded clones.

J gene: TRBJ2-1; V gene: TRBV6-5; clone size: -; D gene: -; CDR3 DNA: TGTGCCAGCAGTTACGACAGAGACAATGAGCAGTTCTTC; CDR3 protein: CASSYDRDNEQFF
J gene: TRBJ1-2; V gene: TRBV7-9; clone size: -; D gene: -; CDR3 DNA: TGTGCCAGCAGCTCCATCCTTAGCAGGGAAGGGTATGGCTACACCTTC; CDR3 protein: CASSSILSREGYGYTF
J gene: TRBJ1-2; V gene: TRBV21-1; clone size: -; D gene: -; CDR3 DNA: TGTGCCAGCATGAAGAACGGGGGGCTAAACTATGGCTACACCTTC; CDR3 protein: CASMKNGGLNYGYTF
J gene: TRBJ2-6; V gene: TRBV4-1; clone size: once; D gene: -; CDR3 DNA: TGCGCCAGCAGCCATAGTGGGGCCAACGTCCTGACTTTC; CDR3 protein: CASSHSGANVLTF
J gene: TRBJ2-1; V gene: TRBV4-1; clone size: -; D gene: TRBD1; CDR3 DNA: TGCGCCAGCAGCTACGAGACAGGGGTCAATGAGCAGTTCTTC; CDR3 protein: CASSYETGVNEQFF
J gene: TRBJ1-4; V gene: TRBV5-1; clone size: once; D gene: -; CDR3 DNA: TGCGCCAGCAGTGCTGGAGTGGGTGAAAAACTGTTTTTT; CDR3 protein: CASSAGVGEKLFF
J gene: TRBJ2-3; V gene: TRBV3-1/TRBV3-2; clone size: -; D gene: -; CDR3 DNA: TGTGCCAGCAGCCAATTAGCTCTGGACAGTTCGTTCGTTGATACGCAGTATTTT; CDR3 protein: CASSQLALDSSFVDTQYF
J gene: TRBJ2-7; V gene: TRBV6-2/TRBV6-3; clone size: -; D gene: TRBD2; CDR3 DNA: TGTGCCAGCAGTCATAGCGGGGGGTACGAGCAGTACTTC; CDR3 protein: CASSHSGGYEQYF
J gene: TRBJ1-1; V gene: TRBV27; clone size: -; D gene: -; CDR3 DNA: TGTGCCAGCAGTTTACGTCCCTCCAGGGATGAAGCTTTCTTT; CDR3 protein: CASSLRPSRDEAFF
J gene: TRBJ2-1; V gene: TRBV5-6; clone size: once; D gene: TRBD2; CDR3 DNA: TGTGCCAGCAGCTTCGACGGGGGGGCCTCCAATGAGCAGTTCTTC; CDR3 protein: CASSFDGGASNEQFF
J gene: TRBJ1-3; V gene: TRBV2; clone size: -; D gene: -; CDR3 DNA: TGTGCCAGCAGTGGGGCCAGGGTCCATGGAAACACCATATATTTT; CDR3 protein: CASSGARVHGNTIYF
J gene: TRBJ2-7; V gene: TRBV27; clone size: -; D gene: TRBD1; CDR3 DNA: TGTGCCAGCGGCTCTCAAGGACAGGGGGTTTACTACGAGCAGTACTTC; CDR3 protein: CASGSQGQGVYYEQYF
J gene: TRBJ2-3; V gene: TRBV9; clone size: -; D gene: -; CDR3 DNA: TGTGCCAGCAGCCGCGTCGGACTGGACGGTGTGGCGCAGTATTTT; CDR3 protein: CASSRVGLDGVAQYF
J gene: TRBJ2-1; V gene: TRBV19; clone size: -; D gene: TRBD2; CDR3 DNA: TGTGCCAGTAGTATGTCCAGACTAGCGGGGACCTGGGGGGATGAGCAGTTCTTC; CDR3 protein: CASSMSRLAGTWGDEQFF
J gene: TRBJ1-6; V gene: TRBV5-1; clone size: -; D gene: TRBD1; CDR3 DNA: TGCGCCAGCAGCCAGGACAGGGACGGGTATAATTCACCCCTCCACTTT; CDR3 protein: CASSQDRDGYNSPLHF
J gene: TRBJ1-6; V gene: TRBV6-5; clone size: -; D gene: -; CDR3 DNA: TGTGCCAGCACGCGGACATCCCATAATTCACCCCTCCACTTT; CDR3 protein: CASTRTSHNSPLHF
J gene: TRBJ1-2; V gene: TRBV6-1; clone size: -; D gene: -; CDR3 DNA: TGTGCCAGCAGTGAATCCCTAGGCTACACCTTC; CDR3 protein: CASSESLGYTF
J gene: TRBJ2-3; V gene: TRBV7-2; clone size: -; D gene: TRBD2; CDR3 DNA: TGTGCCAGCAGCTTAGGGCGGGGGGTAAACACAGATACGCAGTATTTT; CDR3 protein: CASSLGRGVNTDTQYF
J gene: TRBJ2-7; V gene: TRBV27; clone size: -; D gene: TRBD2; CDR3 DNA: TGTGCCAGCAGTCGCCACGGGACTAGCGGAAGTACCGAGCAGTACTTC; CDR3 protein: CASSRHGTSGSTEQYF